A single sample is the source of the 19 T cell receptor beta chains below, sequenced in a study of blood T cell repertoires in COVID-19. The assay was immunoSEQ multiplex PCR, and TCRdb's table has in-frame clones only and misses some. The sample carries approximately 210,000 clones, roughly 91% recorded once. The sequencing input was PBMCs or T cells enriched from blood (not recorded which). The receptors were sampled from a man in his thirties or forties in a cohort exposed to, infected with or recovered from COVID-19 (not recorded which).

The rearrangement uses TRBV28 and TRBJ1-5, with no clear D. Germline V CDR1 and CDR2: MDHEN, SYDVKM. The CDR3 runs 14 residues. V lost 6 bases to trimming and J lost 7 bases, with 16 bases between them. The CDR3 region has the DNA TGTGCCAGCAGCCGACCCCCGGGAGACCAGCCCCAGCATTTT. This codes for CASSRPPGDQPQHF.

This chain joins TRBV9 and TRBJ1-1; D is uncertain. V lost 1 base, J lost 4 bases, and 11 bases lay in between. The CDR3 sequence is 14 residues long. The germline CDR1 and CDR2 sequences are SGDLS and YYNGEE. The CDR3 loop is CASSVTREGTEAFF. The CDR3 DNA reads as TGTGCCAGCAGCGTAACGAGGGAGGGCACTGAAGCTTTCTTT.

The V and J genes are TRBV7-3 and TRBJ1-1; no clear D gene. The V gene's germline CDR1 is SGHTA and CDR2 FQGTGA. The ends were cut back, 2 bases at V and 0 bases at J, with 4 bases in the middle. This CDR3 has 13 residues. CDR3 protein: CASSLYMNTEAFF. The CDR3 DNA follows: TGTGCCAGCAGCTTATACATGAACACTGAAGCTTTCTTT.

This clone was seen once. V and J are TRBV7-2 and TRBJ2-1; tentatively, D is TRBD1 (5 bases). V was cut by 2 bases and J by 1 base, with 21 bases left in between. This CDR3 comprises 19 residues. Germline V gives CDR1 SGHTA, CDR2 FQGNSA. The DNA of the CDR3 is TGTGCCAGCAGCTTATACGCTTGGGAAAGGGGAAAGTCCTACAATGAGCAGTTCTTC. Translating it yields CASSLYAWERGKSYNEQFF.

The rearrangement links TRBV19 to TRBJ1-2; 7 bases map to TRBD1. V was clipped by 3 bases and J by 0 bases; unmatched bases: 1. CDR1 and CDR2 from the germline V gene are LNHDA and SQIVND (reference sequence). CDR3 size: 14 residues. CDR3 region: CASSMGTANYGYTF. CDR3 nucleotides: TGTGCCAGTAGTATGGGGACAGCTAACTATGGCTACACCTTC.

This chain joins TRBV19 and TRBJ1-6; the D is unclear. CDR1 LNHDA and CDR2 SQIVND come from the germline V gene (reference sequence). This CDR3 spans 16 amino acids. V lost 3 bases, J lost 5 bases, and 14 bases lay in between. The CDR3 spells CASSISGRFHNSPLHF. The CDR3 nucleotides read TGTGCCAGTAGTATCTCGGGGAGGTTCCATAATTCACCCCTCCACTTT. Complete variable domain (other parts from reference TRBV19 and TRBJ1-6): DGGITQSPKYLFRKEGQNVTLSCEQNLNHDAMYWYRQDPGQGLRLIYYSQIVNDFQKGDIAEGYSVSREKKESFPLTVTSAQKNPTAFYLCASSISGRFHNSPLHFGNGTRLTVT.

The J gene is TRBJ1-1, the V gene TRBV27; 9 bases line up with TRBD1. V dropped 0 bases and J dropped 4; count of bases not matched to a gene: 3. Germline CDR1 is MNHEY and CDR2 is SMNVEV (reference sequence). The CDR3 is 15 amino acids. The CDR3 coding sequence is TGTGCCAGCAGTTTATCTCACAGGGGGCGCACTGAAGCTTTCTTT. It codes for CASSLSHRGRTEAFF.

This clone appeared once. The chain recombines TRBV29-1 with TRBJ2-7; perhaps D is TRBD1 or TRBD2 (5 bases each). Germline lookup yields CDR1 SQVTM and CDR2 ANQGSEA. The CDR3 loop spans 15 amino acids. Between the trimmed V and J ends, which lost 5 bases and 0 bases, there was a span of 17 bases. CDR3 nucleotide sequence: TGCAGCGTTAAAGGGACCGGGAATTTCTCCTACGAGCAGTACTTC. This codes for CSVKGTGNFSYEQYF.

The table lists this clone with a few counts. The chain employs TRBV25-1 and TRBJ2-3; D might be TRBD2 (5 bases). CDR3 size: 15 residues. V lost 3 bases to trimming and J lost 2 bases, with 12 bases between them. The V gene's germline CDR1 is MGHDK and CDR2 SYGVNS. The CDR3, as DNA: TGTGCCAGCAGTGAGTGGGAGACTGACACAGATACGCAGTATTTT. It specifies CASSEWETDTDTQYF.

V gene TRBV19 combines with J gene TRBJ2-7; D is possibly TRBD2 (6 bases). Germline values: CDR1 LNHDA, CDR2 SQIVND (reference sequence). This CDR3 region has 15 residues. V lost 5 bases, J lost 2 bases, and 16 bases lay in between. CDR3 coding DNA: TGTGCCAGTAGTCCGATCGGGCGGGGCACCTACGAGCAGTACTTC. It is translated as CASSPIGRGTYEQYF.

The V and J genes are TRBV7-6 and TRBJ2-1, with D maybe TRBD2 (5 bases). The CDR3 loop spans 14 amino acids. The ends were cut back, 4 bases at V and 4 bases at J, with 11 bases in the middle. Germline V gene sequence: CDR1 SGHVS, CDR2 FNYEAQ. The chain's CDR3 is CASSSTGTYNEQFF. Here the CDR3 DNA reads TGTGCCAGCAGCTCCACGGGAACGTACAATGAGCAGTTCTTC.

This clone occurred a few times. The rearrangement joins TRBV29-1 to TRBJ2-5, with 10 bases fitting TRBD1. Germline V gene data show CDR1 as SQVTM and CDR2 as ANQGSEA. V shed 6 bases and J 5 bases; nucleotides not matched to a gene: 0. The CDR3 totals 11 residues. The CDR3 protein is CSVGQGETQYF. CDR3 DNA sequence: TGCAGCGTGGGACAGGGGGAGACCCAGTACTTC. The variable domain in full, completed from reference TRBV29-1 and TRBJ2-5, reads SAVISQKPSRDICQRGTSLTIQCQVDSQVTMMFWYRQQPGQSLTLIATANQGSEATYESGFVIDKFPISRPNLTFSTLTVSNMSPEDSSIYLCSVGQGETQYFGPGTRLLVL.

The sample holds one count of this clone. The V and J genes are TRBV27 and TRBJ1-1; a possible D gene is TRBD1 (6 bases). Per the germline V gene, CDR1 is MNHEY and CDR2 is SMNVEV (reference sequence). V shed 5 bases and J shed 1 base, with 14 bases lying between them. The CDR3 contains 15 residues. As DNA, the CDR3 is TGTGCCAGCAGTCCCGGGACACCCCCGAACACTGAAGCTTTCTTT. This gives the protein CASSPGTPPNTEAFF.

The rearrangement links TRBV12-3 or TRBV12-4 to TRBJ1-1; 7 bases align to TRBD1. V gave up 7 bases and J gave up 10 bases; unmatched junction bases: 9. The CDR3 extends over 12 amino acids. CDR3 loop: CASTGGQLGAFF. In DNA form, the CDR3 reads TGTGCCAGCACCGGGGGACAGCTAGGAGCTTTCTTT.

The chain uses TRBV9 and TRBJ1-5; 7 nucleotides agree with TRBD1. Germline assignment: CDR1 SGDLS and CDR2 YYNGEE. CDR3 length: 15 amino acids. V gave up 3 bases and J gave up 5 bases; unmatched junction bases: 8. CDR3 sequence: CASSETGDPHQPQHF. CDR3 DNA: TGTGCCAGCAGCGAAACAGGGGATCCCCATCAGCCCCAGCATTTT.

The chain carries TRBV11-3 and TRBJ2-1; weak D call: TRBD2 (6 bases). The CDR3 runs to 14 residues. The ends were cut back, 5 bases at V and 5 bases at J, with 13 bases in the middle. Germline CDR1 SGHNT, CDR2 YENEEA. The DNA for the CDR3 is TGTGCCAGCAGCCCATGGGGGACTGACAATGAGCAGTTCTTC. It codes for CASSPWGTDNEQFF.

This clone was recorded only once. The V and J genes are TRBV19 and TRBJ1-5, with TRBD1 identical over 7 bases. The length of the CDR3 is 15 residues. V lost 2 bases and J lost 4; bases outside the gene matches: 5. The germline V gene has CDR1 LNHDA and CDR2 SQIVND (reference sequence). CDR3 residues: CASSIMGTVNQPQHF. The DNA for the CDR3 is TGTGCCAGTAGTATAATGGGGACAGTGAATCAGCCCCAGCATTTT.

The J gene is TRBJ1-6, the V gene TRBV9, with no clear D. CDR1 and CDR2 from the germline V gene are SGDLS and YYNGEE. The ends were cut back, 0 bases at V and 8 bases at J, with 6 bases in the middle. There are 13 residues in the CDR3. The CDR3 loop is CASSVGRDSPLHF. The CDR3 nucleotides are TGTGCCAGCAGCGTAGGCCGGGATTCACCCCTCCACTTT.

The CDR3 sequence: CASSAGLAAYEQYF. CDR3 coding DNA: TGTGCCAGCAGCGCGGGACTAGCGGCCTACGAGCAGTACTTC. The V gene is TRBV5-8, the J gene TRBJ2-7, with 11 bases aligning to TRBD2. V was clipped by 4 bases and J by 2 bases; unmatched bases: 2. The CDR3 has 14 residues. CDR1 is SGHTS, CDR2 YDEGEE, per germline.